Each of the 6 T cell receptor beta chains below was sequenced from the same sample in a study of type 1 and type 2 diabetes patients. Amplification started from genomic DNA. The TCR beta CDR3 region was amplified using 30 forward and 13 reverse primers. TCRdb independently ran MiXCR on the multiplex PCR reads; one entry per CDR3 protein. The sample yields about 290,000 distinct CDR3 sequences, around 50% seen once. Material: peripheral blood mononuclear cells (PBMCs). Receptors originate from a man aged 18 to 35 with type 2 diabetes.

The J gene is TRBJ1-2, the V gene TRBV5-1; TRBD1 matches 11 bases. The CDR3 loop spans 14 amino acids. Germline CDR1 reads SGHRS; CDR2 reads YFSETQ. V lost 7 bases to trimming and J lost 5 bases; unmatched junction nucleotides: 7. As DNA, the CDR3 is TGCGCCAGCGGGAGGACAGGGGGCAAATATGGCTACACCTTC. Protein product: CASGRTGGKYGYTF.

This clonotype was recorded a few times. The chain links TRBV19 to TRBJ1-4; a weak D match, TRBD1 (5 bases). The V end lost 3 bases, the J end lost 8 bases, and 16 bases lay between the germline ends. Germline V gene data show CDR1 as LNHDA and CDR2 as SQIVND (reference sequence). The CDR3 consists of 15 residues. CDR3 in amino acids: CASSMSVGLNEKLFF. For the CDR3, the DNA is TGTGCCAGTAGTATGTCAGTGGGGCTGAACGAAAAACTGTTTTTT.

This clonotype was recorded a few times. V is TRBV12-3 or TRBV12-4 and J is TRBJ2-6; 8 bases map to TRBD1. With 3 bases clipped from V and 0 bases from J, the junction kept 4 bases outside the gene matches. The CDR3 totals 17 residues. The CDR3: CASSLSTGGSGANVLTF. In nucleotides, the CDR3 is TGTGCCAGCAGTTTGTCTACAGGGGGCTCTGGGGCCAACGTCCTGACTTTC.

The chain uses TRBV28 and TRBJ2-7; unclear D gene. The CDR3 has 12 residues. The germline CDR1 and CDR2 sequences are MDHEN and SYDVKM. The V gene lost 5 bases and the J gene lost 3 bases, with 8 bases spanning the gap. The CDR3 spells CASSHPSYEQYF. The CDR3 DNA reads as TGTGCCAGCAGTCACCCCAGCTACGAGCAGTACTTC.

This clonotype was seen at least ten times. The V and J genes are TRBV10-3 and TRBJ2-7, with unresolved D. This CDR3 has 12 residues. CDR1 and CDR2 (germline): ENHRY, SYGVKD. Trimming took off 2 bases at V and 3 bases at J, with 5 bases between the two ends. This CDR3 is CAISENSYEQYF. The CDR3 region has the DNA TGTGCCATCAGTGAGAACAGCTACGAGCAGTACTTC.

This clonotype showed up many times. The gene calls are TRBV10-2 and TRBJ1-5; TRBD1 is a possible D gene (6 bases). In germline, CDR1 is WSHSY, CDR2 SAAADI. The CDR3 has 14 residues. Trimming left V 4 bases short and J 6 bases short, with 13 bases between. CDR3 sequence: CASSVSGVGQPQHF. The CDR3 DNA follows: TGCGCCAGCAGTGTTTCAGGGGTGGGTCAGCCCCAGCATTTT.